The 13 T cell receptor beta chains reported below all come from one sample, sequenced in a study of T cells in Graves' hyperthyroidism and ophthalmopathy. Researchers amplified the TCR beta CDR3 regions from RNA transcripts. HTBI primers drove first-round RT-PCR of the TCR CDR3. TCRdb re-derived calls from the multiplex PCR reads in MiXCR, one entry per CDR3 protein. Of about 760,000 distinct CDR3 sequences listed, around a third are singletons. The sample was blood. These receptors came from a middle-aged woman with Graves' hyperthyroidism.

This clonotype was counted between two and nine times. The CDR3 DNA reads TGTGCCAGCAGTTTAGGGTCTTCTGGGGCTGAAGCTTTCTTT. As protein: CASSLGSSGAEAFF. The rearrangement uses TRBV12-3 or TRBV12-4 and TRBJ1-1; D is unresolved. Trimming shortened V by 1 base and J by 6 bases, and 12 bases separated the two germline ends. This CDR3 spans 14 amino acids.

The chain recombines TRBV10-3 with TRBJ2-2; D gene unclear. This CDR3 has 13 residues. Germline V gene lookup returns CDR1 ENHRY and CDR2 SYGVKD. Trimming cost V 10 bases and J 3 bases, with 12 bases left between them. The CDR3 nucleotides are TGTGCCAGTCCCGACACTGACACCGGGGAGCTGTTTTTT. It is translated as CASPDTDTGELFF.

To note about this clonotype: Given a much more abundant clone one base away, this may be a read error. The rearrangement links TRBV9 to TRBJ1-3, with D unresolved. The CDR3 extends over 15 amino acids. Germline V gives CDR1 SGDLS, CDR2 YYNGEE. CDR3 nucleotides: TGTGCCACCATGGGAGCCAACTACTCTGGAGACACCATATATTTT. Its protein product is CATMGANYSGDTIYF.

CDR3 amino acids: CASRRGSGREQYF. For the CDR3, the DNA is TGTGCCAGCCGGCGGGGGTCCGGGAGGGAGCAGTACTTC. The chain has TRBV2 and TRBJ2-7, with 7 bases fitting TRBD2. After removal of 8 bases from V and 7 bases from J, the junction contained 11 bases not matched to a gene. CDR1 is SNHLY and CDR2 is FYNNEI in the germline V gene. The CDR3 covers 13 residues.

This chain uses TRBV20-1 with TRBJ2-7; unclear D gene. The germline CDR1 and CDR2 sequences are DFQATT and SNEGSKA (reference sequence). This CDR3 contains 10 residues. V gave up 6 bases and J gave up 5 bases, with 8 bases separating them. The CDR3 nucleotides read TGCAGTGCGCCCCGGGACGAGCAGTACTTC. Translated: CSAPRDEQYF.

This clonotype was counted a few times. The V and J genes are TRBV12-3 or TRBV12-4 and TRBJ1-1; D gene uncertain. The CDR3 has 12 amino acids. V was trimmed by 5 bases and J by 10 bases, leaving 14 bases between them. Here the CDR3 reads CASSPVWRGAFF. The CDR3 nucleotides are TGTGCCAGCAGTCCGGTTTGGCGGGGAGCTTTCTTT.

Many counts were recorded for this clonotype. In DNA, the CDR3 is TGTGCCAGCAGCCCTCTTCAGGGAAACACCATATATTTT. This sequence encodes CASSPLQGNTIYF. This chain connects TRBV7-9 to TRBJ1-3, with D hard to call. V was pared by 5 bases and J by 4 bases, with 9 bases between. This CDR3 is built from 13 residues. Germline V gene sequence: CDR1 SEHNR, CDR2 FQNEAQ (reference sequence).

This clonotype showed up just once. A much larger clone sits a single nucleotide away, making a read error possible. The chain is built from TRBV19 and TRBJ1-5; 7 positions match TRBD1. The CDR3 loop spans 14 amino acids. V trimming: 7 bases; J trimming: 6 bases; junction bases outside the gene matches: 9. In germline, CDR1 is LNHDA, CDR2 SQIVND (reference sequence). DNA for the CDR3: TGTGCCAGTAATGCGTCGACAGGGCTTCAGCCCCAGCATTTT. It is translated as CASNASTGLQPQHF. The entire variable domain, with the rest obtained from reference TRBV19 and TRBJ1-5, is as follows: DGGITQSPKYLFRKEGQNVTLSCEQNLNHDAMYWYRQDPGQGLRLIYYSQIVNDFQKGDIAEGYSVSREKKESFPLTVTSAQKNPTAFYLCASNASTGLQPQHFGDGTRLSIL.

As regards this clonotype: A read error is possible here, since a much larger clone lies one base away. V and J are TRBV29-1 and TRBJ2-7; TRBD1 aligns across 10 bases. V lost 7 bases to trimming and J lost 9 bases; unmatched junction nucleotides: 9. CDR1 is SQVTM, CDR2 ANQGSEA, per germline. The CDR3 totals 12 residues. CDR3 loop: CSAGTGENGQYF. The CDR3 DNA reads as TGCAGCGCCGGGACAGGGGAAAACGGGCAGTACTTC.

About this clonotype itself: The CDR3 does not end in the conserved phenylalanine or tryptophan, so this is likely a read error. It is unclear where the CDR3 begins or ends on the DNA, so no DNA is shown, and the CDR3 is as TCRdb lists it. This rearrangement joins TRBV6-4 to TRBJ1-6; TRBD1 is the table's D call, not checked against the DNA. The CDR3 adds up to 10 amino acids, both ends counted. The V gene's germline CDR1 is MRHNA and CDR2 SNTAGT. CDR3: CASSDLDSYS.

CDR3 region: CASSPPGGPSYGYTF. In nucleotides, the CDR3 is TGTGCCAGCAGCCCGCCGGGCGGGCCCTCCTATGGCTACACCTTC. The chain employs TRBV4-2 and TRBJ1-2; D unclear. Per germline, CDR1 LGHNA and CDR2 YNFKEQ. V gave up 4 bases and J gave up 4 bases, with 16 bases separating them. This CDR3 region has 15 residues.

The genes are TRBV20-1 and TRBJ1-1; D not certain. Germline V gene lookup returns CDR1 DFQATT and CDR2 SNEGSKA (reference sequence). V dropped 4 bases and J dropped 0 bases, with 12 bases sitting between them. The CDR3 is made up of 14 amino acids. In DNA, the CDR3 is TGCAGTGCTACTGCTGGATCGATGAACACTGAAGCTTTCTTT. It encodes CSATAGSMNTEAFF.

Worth noting for this clonotype: With a much larger clone just one base away, this may be a read error. The V call is TRBV12-3 or TRBV12-4, the J call TRBJ1-6; D perhaps matches TRBD1 (5 bases). The CDR3 loop spans 15 amino acids. The CDR3, as DNA: TGTGCCAACAGTTCACAGAGGGGCAGCAATTCACCCCTCCACTTT. Protein: CANSSQRGSNSPLHF.